A selection of T cell receptor beta chains follows, all from one sample in a study of T cell responses to AZD1222 COVID-19 vaccine. Some clones are missing from TCRdb's copy, which holds only in-frame ones; the method was immunoSEQ multiplex PCR. In the table there are roughly 100,000 clones, roughly 86% of which are singletons. The sequences come from peripheral blood, collected on day 0 of AZD1222 vaccination. These TCRs come from an adult in good health. CDR3s include the opening cysteine and the closing phenylalanine or tryptophan. D genes are given only for firm matches. For some rows the clone size is stated as once, few or many, or as a class when expanded; others skip it.

V: TRBV7-8
D: -
size: few
J: TRBJ2-7
DNA: TGTGCCAGCAGCTTGTCAGGACCCACCTACGAGCAGTACTTC
CDR3: CASSLSGPTYEQYF

V: TRBV27
D: TRBD1
size: once
J: TRBJ1-6
DNA: TGTGCCAGCAGTTTATTAGGGGCAGGGGGGAATTCACCCCTCCACTTT
CDR3: CASSLLGAGGNSPLHF

V: TRBV7-2
D: -
size: -
J: TRBJ1-1
DNA: TGTGCCAGCAGCTTATTTTCTGGCGGGACTGAAGCTTTCTTT
CDR3: CASSLFSGGTEAFF

V: TRBV14
D: -
size: once
J: TRBJ2-5
DNA: TGTGCCAGCAGCGCACTAGGCGGAGAGACCCAGTACTTC
CDR3: CASSALGGETQYF

V: TRBV7-8
D: TRBD1
size: -
J: TRBJ2-7
DNA: TGTGCCAGCAGTCAACGTACAGGGGTCCTAGCCTACGAGCAGTACTTC
CDR3: CASSQRTGVLAYEQYF

V: TRBV4-3
D: TRBD1
size: -
J: TRBJ1-1
DNA: TGCGCCAGCAGCCCGGGACAGGGAAAGTTCGATATGAACACTGAAGCTTTCTTT
CDR3: CASSPGQGKFDMNTEAFF

V: TRBV29-1
D: -
size: -
J: TRBJ1-1
DNA: TGCAGCGTTGAAGAAGGGGCAGAAGCTTTCTTT
CDR3: CSVEEGAEAFF

V: TRBV6-5
D: TRBD2
size: -
J: TRBJ2-7
DNA: TGTGCCAGCAGAAGACTAGCGGGAGCTCGGGAGCAGTACTTC
CDR3: CASRRLAGAREQYF

V: TRBV5-8
D: -
size: few
J: TRBJ2-7
DNA: TGTGCCAGCAGCCGGGGGGACATGTCCCGCTACGAGCAGTACTTC
CDR3: CASSRGDMSRYEQYF

V: TRBV30
D: TRBD2
size: -
J: TRBJ2-4
DNA: TGTGCCTCCGAGCGGGGGGCCAAAAACATTCAGTACTTC
CDR3: CASERGAKNIQYF

V: TRBV30
D: TRBD1
size: -
J: TRBJ2-7
DNA: TGTGCCTGGAGCCCGACAGGGTTCAGCGGCGAGCAGTACTTC
CDR3: CAWSPTGFSGEQYF

V: TRBV6-5
D: -
size: -
J: TRBJ1-3
DNA: TGTGCCAGCAGAGACACAAACGGAAACACCATATATTTT
CDR3: CASRDTNGNTIYF

V: TRBV5-6
D: -
size: few
J: TRBJ2-7
DNA: TGTGCCAGCAGCATCGGACCGGACTTAACCTACGAGCAGTACTTC
CDR3: CASSIGPDLTYEQYF

V: TRBV6-5
D: -
size: -
J: TRBJ1-6
DNA: TGTGCCGCACTGGGGGGACTCTATAATTCACCCCTCCACTTT
CDR3: CAALGGLYNSPLHF

V: TRBV18
D: -
size: -
J: TRBJ1-3
DNA: TGTGCCAGCTCACCTGGGCTACGGGGCTCTGGAAACACCATATATTTT
CDR3: CASSPGLRGSGNTIYF

V: TRBV11-2
D: -
size: -
J: TRBJ2-6
DNA: TGTGCCAGCAGTCCCATCCGGCTCTCTGGGGCCAACGTCCTGACTTTC
CDR3: CASSPIRLSGANVLTF

V: TRBV28
D: TRBD2
size: -
J: TRBJ2-7
DNA: TGTGCCAGCAGGAATAGCGGGAACCGCTACGAGCAGTACTTC
CDR3: CASRNSGNRYEQYF

V: TRBV3-1/TRBV3-2
D: TRBD1
size: -
J: TRBJ2-5
DNA: TGTGCCAGCAGCCAAAACAGGGGAGAGACCCAGTACTTC
CDR3: CASSQNRGETQYF

V: TRBV5-4
D: -
size: -
J: TRBJ2-1
DNA: TGTGCCAGCAGTCATGACCCGCAAGGAGGGCAGTTCTTC
CDR3: CASSHDPQGGQFF

V: TRBV7-2
D: -
size: once
J: TRBJ1-2
DNA: TGTGCCAGCAGCTTAACCGGGGTCGGTGGCTACACCTTC
CDR3: CASSLTGVGGYTF

V: TRBV5-4
D: TRBD1
size: -
J: TRBJ2-1
DNA: TGTGCCAGCAGCCCCGTAGGGGGCCGTGGGGAGCAGTTCTTC
CDR3: CASSPVGGRGEQFF

V: TRBV5-1
D: TRBD1
size: -
J: TRBJ2-3
DNA: TGCGCCAGCAGCTCTGACAGGGTAGATACGCAGTATTTT
CDR3: CASSSDRVDTQYF

V: TRBV27
D: -
size: once
J: TRBJ2-2
DNA: TGTGCCAGCAAGAAGACCCCATTATGGACCGGGGAGCTGTTTTTT
CDR3: CASKKTPLWTGELFF

V: TRBV2
D: TRBD1
size: -
J: TRBJ2-4
DNA: TGTGCCAGCGCAGGACAGGGGGTTCGGGTTCAGTACTTC
CDR3: CASAGQGVRVQYF

V: TRBV30
D: -
size: -
J: TRBJ1-4
DNA: TGTGCCTGGCAAGGGACTAATGAAAAACTGTTTTTT
CDR3: CAWQGTNEKLFF

V: TRBV9
D: -
size: -
J: TRBJ2-5
DNA: TGTGCCAGCAGCGTAGCTACAGTTGGGGCTCAGACCCAGTACTTC
CDR3: CASSVATVGAQTQYF

V: TRBV7-3
D: -
size: -
J: TRBJ1-2
DNA: TGTGCCAGCAGCCAGGGGTTAGACTATGGCTACACCTTC
CDR3: CASSQGLDYGYTF

V: TRBV5-1
D: -
size: -
J: TRBJ1-3
DNA: TGCGCCAGCAGCGTAGGGGCCCGAGCTCTGGGAAACACCATATATTTT
CDR3: CASSVGARALGNTIYF

V: TRBV7-8
D: TRBD2
size: -
J: TRBJ2-7
DNA: TGTGCCAGCAGCGGGGAGGGACTAGCGGGAGCCTACGAGCAGTACTTC
CDR3: CASSGEGLAGAYEQYF

V: TRBV12-5
D: -
size: -
J: TRBJ2-2
DNA: TGTGCTAGTGGTTTGGTTCAAGGCGGGGAGCTGTTTTTT
CDR3: CASGLVQGGELFF

V: TRBV2
D: TRBD1
size: few
J: TRBJ2-7
DNA: TGTGCCACCCGGGGACAGGGCAACTCCTACGAGCAGTACTTC
CDR3: CATRGQGNSYEQYF

V: TRBV3-1/TRBV3-2
D: TRBD2
size: -
J: TRBJ2-1
DNA: TGTGCCAGCAGCCAAGATTTAACGATAGGGCTAGCGGGGGTAGGGGATGAGCAGTTCTTC
CDR3: CASSQDLTIGLAGVGDEQFF

V: TRBV25-1
D: TRBD2
size: -
J: TRBJ2-1
DNA: TGTGCCAGCAGGTCCGCTAGCGGGGGTAATGAGCAGTTCTTC
CDR3: CASRSASGGNEQFF

V: TRBV9
D: TRBD2
size: -
J: TRBJ2-7
DNA: TGTGCCAGCAACCAGGGACTAGCCGGATACGAGCAGTACTTC
CDR3: CASNQGLAGYEQYF

V: TRBV27
D: TRBD2
size: -
J: TRBJ2-5
DNA: TGTGCCAGCAGTTTATCTAGCGGGGGGCAAGAGACCCAGTACTTC
CDR3: CASSLSSGGQETQYF

V: TRBV9
D: -
size: -
J: TRBJ2-1
DNA: TGTGCCAGCAGCGTTGGCTACAATGAGCAGTTCTTC
CDR3: CASSVGYNEQFF

V: TRBV15
D: -
size: -
J: TRBJ1-3
DNA: TGTGCCACCAGCAGAGATGGAGGGTCTGGAAACACCATATATTTT
CDR3: CATSRDGGSGNTIYF

V: TRBV7-3
D: -
size: -
J: TRBJ2-2
DNA: TGTGCCAGCAGCTTAGCGTACGACACCGGGGAGCTGTTTTTT
CDR3: CASSLAYDTGELFF

V: TRBV19
D: TRBD1
size: -
J: TRBJ1-1
DNA: TGTGCCAGTAGTACGACAGGGGGGGGCACTGAAGCTTTCTTT
CDR3: CASSTTGGGTEAFF

V: TRBV5-1
D: -
size: -
J: TRBJ2-3
DNA: TGCGCCAGCAGCTTGGATGGGTTCAGCACAGATACGCAGTATTTT
CDR3: CASSLDGFSTDTQYF

V: TRBV28
D: TRBD1
size: few
J: TRBJ1-3
DNA: TGTGCCAGCAGTTCGATTCCGGGACAGGGGGCGTCCGGAAACACCATATATTTT
CDR3: CASSSIPGQGASGNTIYF

V: TRBV4-1
D: -
size: once
J: TRBJ2-7
DNA: TGCGCCAGCAGCCAAGCCCCCGACAGGCCCGACGAGCAGTACTTC
CDR3: CASSQAPDRPDEQYF

V: TRBV20-1
D: -
size: -
J: TRBJ1-6
DNA: TGCAGTGCTAGTTCGGGGGTGGGATATAATTCACCCCTCCACTTT
CDR3: CSASSGVGYNSPLHF

V: TRBV27
D: TRBD2
size: -
J: TRBJ2-3
DNA: TGTGCCAGCAGTTTAGCGGGGGGGTTAGATACGCAGTATTTT
CDR3: CASSLAGGLDTQYF

V: TRBV9
D: TRBD1
size: -
J: TRBJ1-6
DNA: TGTGCCAGCAGCTCGGACAGGGGGCGTTCACCCCTCCACTTT
CDR3: CASSSDRGRSPLHF

V: TRBV6-4
D: -
size: few
J: TRBJ2-1
DNA: TGTGCCAGCAGTGACGCACAGCACAATGAGCAGTTCTTC
CDR3: CASSDAQHNEQFF

V: TRBV10-3
D: TRBD1
size: -
J: TRBJ1-5
DNA: TGTGCCATCAGTGAAGGGGCAGGGGGCGTTCAGCCCCAGCATTTT
CDR3: CAISEGAGGVQPQHF

V: TRBV5-4
D: TRBD2
size: -
J: TRBJ2-5
DNA: TGTGCCAGCAGACTTAGCGGGAGGGGTGAGACCCAGTACTTC
CDR3: CASRLSGRGETQYF

V: TRBV24-1
D: -
size: -
J: TRBJ2-1
DNA: TGTGCCACCAGTGGTCCATTTTCCAATGAGCAGTTCTTC
CDR3: CATSGPFSNEQFF

V: TRBV4-3
D: TRBD2
size: -
J: TRBJ2-3
DNA: TGCGCCAGCAGCCAAGACACGGGGGGGCGGTCAGATACGCAGTATTTT
CDR3: CASSQDTGGRSDTQYF

V: TRBV4-3
D: -
size: -
J: TRBJ1-2
DNA: TGCGCCAGCAGCTCCAGGGTAGCTAACTATGGCTACACCTTC
CDR3: CASSSRVANYGYTF

V: TRBV9
D: -
size: -
J: TRBJ2-5
DNA: TGTGCCAGCAGCGTAGTTGACCAGTACTTC
CDR3: CASSVVDQYF

V: TRBV18
D: -
size: once
J: TRBJ1-4
DNA: TGTGCCAGCTCACCACGGGCCAGGCTAAGCACTAATGAAAAACTGTTTTTT
CDR3: CASSPRARLSTNEKLFF

V: TRBV6-5
D: -
size: -
J: TRBJ1-1
DNA: TGTGCCAGCAGGGAGACAGTGAACACTGAAGCTTTCTTT
CDR3: CASRETVNTEAFF